This T cell receptor beta chain was captured in a study of T cell changes during pregnancy in multiple sclerosis (dated by TCRdb to between 2018 and 2020). General notes on the study: The study examined how the T cell repertoire changed over the course of pregnancy in women with multiple sclerosis.

Only one count was recorded for this clone. Its antigen is unknown. Per-base qualities were not stored, and no clone one base away is much larger. Library preparation used the immunoSEQ multiplex PCR assay. TCRdb took this table from immuneACCESS and kept in-frame rearrangements with V and J called. Such tables lack part of the clones; where checked against another copy, unresolved V genes explain under half of the gap, and the rest is unexplained. Here the sample has more than 40,000 clones; about 91% occur a single time. Around 8.6% of the sample is in the top ten clones. CDR1 and CDR2 were assigned from the germline V gene as MGHDK and SYGVNS. Inclusive of the bounding cysteine and phenylalanine, the CDR3 is 15 residues long. Of all the DNA, just the CDR3 is kept, 45 bases in frame from base 1. At the junction V is shortened by 2 bases and J by 7 bases; bases outside the gene matches: 10.

The sequencing here drew on CD8+ T cells from peripheral blood mononuclear cells, taken after pregnancy. This clonotype was obtained from a female donor with multiple sclerosis, enrolled in a pregnancy study. The sequence joins TRBV25-1 to TRBJ2-7, and 8 junctional nucleotides match TRBD1. The CDR3 in this case is CASSESRQGRGEQYF. The nucleotide sequence is TGTGCCAGCAGTGAAAGTAGACAGGGGAGAGGGGAGCAGTACTTC.